This T cell receptor beta chain was observed in a study of T cells after somatic rescue of genetic block. V was pared by 3 bases and J by 4 bases, with 18 bases between. The germline CDR1 and CDR2 sequences are SGHAT and FQNNGV. The CDR3 extends over 16 amino acids. The assay was immunoSEQ multiplex PCR, and TCRdb's table has in-frame clones only and misses some. The sample lists some 90,000 clones; about 87% were seen once. This clonotype was sampled from a woman aged 18-35 years. The sequencing input was peripheral blood mononuclear cells (PBMCs). The rearrangement joins TRBV11-2 to TRBJ1-2; D is undetermined. The chain's CDR3 is CASSFHLPGSGYGYTF. The CDR3 region has the DNA TGTGCCAGCAGCTTCCATCTCCCCGGGAGTGGCTATGGCTACACCTTC.